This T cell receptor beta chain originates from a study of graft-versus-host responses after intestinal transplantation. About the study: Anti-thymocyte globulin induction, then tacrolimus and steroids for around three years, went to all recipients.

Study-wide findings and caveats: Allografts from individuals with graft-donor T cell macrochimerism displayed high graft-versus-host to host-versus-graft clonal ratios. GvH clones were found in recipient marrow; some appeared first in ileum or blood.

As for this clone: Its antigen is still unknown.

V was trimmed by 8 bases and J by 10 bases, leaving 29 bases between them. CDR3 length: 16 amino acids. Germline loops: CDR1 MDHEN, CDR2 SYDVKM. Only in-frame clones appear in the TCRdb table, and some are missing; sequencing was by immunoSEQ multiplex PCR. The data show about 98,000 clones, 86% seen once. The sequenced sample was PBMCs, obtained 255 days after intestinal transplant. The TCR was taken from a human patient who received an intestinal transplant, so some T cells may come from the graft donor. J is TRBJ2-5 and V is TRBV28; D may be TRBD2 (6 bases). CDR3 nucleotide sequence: TGTGCCAGCTCCATCAACTACCGAGGACCGCGCGGGGACCAGTACTTC. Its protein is CASSINYRGPRGDQYF.